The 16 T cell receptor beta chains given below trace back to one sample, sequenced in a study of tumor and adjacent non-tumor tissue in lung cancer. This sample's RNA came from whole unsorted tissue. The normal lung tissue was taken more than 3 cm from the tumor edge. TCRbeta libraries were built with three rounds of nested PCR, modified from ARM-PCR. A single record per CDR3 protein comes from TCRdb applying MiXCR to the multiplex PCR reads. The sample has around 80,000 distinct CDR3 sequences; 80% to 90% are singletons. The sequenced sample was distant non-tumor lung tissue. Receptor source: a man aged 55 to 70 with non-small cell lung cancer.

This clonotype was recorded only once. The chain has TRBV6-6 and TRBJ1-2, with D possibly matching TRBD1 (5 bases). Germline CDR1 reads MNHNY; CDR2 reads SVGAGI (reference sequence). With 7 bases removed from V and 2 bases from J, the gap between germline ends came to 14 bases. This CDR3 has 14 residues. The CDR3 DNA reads TGTGCCAGCATCCCCGGGGACTCAAACTATGGCTACACCTTC. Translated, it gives CASIPGDSNYGYTF.

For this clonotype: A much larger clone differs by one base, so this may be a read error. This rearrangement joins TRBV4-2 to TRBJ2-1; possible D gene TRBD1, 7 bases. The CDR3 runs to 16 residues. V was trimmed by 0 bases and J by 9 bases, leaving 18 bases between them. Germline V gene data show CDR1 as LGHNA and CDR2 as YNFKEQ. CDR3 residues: CASSQDGTSRGIEQFF. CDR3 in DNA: TGTGCCAGCAGCCAAGATGGAACTAGCAGGGGGATTGAGCAGTTCTTC.

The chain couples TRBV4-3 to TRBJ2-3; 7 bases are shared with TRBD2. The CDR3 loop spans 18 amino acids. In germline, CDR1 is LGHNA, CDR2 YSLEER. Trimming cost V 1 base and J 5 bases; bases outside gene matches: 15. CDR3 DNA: TGCGCCAGCAGCCAAGTGGGGGAAAGCGGGGCTAGCGGAGATACGCAGTATTTT. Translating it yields CASSQVGESGASGDTQYF.

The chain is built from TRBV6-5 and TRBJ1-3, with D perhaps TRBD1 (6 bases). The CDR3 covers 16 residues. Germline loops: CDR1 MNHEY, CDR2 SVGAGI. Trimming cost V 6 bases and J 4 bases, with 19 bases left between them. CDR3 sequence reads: CASRNRLDSAGNTIYF. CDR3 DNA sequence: TGTGCCAGCAGGAACCGTCTGGACAGCGCAGGAAACACCATATATTTT.

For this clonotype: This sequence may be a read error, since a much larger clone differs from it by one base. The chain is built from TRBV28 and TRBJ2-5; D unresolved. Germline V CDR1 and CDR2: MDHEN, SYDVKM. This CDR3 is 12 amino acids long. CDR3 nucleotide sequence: TGTGCCAGCGGACGCTCCCAAGAGACCCAGAACTTC. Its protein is CASGRSQETQNF.

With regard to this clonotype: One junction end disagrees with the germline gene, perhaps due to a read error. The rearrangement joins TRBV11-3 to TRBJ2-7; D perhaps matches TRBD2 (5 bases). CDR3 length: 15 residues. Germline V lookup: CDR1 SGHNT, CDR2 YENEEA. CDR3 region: CVSSYWTGLTYEQYF. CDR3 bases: TGTGTCAGCAGTTATTGGACTGGATTAACCTACGAGCAGTACTTC.

The CDR3: CSVDSTDTQYF. The CDR3 nucleotides read TGCAGCGTTGACAGCACAGATACGCAGTATTTT. The chain has TRBV29-1 and TRBJ2-3; no clear D. V lost 3 bases to trimming and J lost 0 bases, with 1 base between them. Germline V gives CDR1 SQVTM, CDR2 ANQGSEA. This CDR3 comprises 11 residues.

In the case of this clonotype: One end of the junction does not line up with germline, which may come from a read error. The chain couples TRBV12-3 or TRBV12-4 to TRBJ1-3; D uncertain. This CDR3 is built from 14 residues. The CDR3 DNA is TGTGTCAGCAGTTTTGGACGGTCTGGAAACACTATATATTTT. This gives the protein CVSSFGRSGNTIYF.

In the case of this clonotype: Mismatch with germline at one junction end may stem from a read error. CDR3 amino acids: CASSLGSGGRREQYF. In nucleotides, the CDR3 is TGTGCTAGCAGCTTAGGTTCAGGGGGCAGGCGCGAGCAGTACTTC. The chain links TRBV11-2 to TRBJ2-7; TRBD1 matches 8 bases. CDR3 length equals 15 residues. The V gene's germline CDR1 is SGHAT and CDR2 FQNNGV.

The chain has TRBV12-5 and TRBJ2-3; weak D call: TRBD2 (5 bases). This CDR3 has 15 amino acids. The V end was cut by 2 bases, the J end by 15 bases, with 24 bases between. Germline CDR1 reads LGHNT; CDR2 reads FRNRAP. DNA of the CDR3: TGTGCTAGTGGTTTGCGGCACGGGGTTACAGATATGCAATATTTT. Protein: CASGLRHGVTDMQYF.

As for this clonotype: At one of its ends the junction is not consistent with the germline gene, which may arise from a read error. CDR3 sequence (DNA): TGCAGTGCTAGAGCTTCGGGTGGGGGGAGCAATATCGGGGAGCTGCTTTTT. Amino acid sequence: CSARASGGGSNIGELLF. The rearrangement links TRBV20-1 to TRBJ2-2; D is possibly TRBD2 (6 bases). Germline CDR1 reads DFQATT; CDR2 reads SNEGSKA (reference sequence). CDR3 size: 17 residues.

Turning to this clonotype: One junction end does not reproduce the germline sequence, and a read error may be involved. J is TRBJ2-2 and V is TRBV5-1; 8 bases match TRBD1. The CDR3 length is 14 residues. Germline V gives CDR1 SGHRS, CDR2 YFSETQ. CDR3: CASSTGANTGELLF. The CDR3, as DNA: TGCGCCAGCTCGACAGGGGCGAACACCGGGGAGCTGTTATTT.

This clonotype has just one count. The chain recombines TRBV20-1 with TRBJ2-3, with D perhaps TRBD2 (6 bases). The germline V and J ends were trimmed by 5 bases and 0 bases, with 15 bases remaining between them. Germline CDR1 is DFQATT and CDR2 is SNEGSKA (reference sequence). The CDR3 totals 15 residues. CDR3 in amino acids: CSAESRDSSTDTQYF. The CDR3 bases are TGCAGTGCTGAGTCCCGGGACTCAAGCACAGATACGCAGTATTTT.

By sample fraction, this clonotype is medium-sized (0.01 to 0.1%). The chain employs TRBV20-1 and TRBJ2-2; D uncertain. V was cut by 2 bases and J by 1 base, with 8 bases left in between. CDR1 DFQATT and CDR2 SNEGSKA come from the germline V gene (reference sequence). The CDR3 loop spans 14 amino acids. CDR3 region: CSARFSENTGELFF. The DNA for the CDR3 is TGCAGTGCTAGATTCTCCGAGAACACCGGGGAGCTGTTTTTT.

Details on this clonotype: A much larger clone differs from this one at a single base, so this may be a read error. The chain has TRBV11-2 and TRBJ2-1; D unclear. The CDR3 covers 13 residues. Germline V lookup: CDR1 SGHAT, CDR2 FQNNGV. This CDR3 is CARSSAFYNEQFF. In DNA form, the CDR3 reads TGTGCCAGGAGCTCTGCATTTTACAATGAGCAGTTCTTC. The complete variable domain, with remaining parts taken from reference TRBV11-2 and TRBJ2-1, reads EAGVAQSPRYKIIEKRQSVAFWCNPISGHATLYWYQQILGQGPKLLIQFQNNGVVDDSQLPKDRFSAERLKGVDSTLKIQPAKLEDSAVYLCARSSAFYNEQFFGPGTRLTVL.

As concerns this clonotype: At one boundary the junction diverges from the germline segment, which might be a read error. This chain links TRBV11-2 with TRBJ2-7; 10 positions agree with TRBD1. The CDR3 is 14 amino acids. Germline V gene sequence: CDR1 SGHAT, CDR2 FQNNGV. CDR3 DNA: TGTGTCAGCAGCACCGGGACAGGGGTCAACGAGCAGTACTTC. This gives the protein CVSSTGTGVNEQYF.